This TCR beta chain was sequenced in a study of T-cell memory formation after mild COVID-19. Germline values: CDR1 SGHTA, CDR2 FQGTGA. The CDR3 spans 17 residues. Trimming cost V 5 bases and J 3 bases; bases outside gene matches: 11. At least ten counts were recorded for this clonotype. From 5'RACE with constant-segment primers came TCR alpha and TCR beta cDNA libraries that carried sample barcodes and UMIs. TCRdb processed the 5' RACE reads anew with MiXCR; each CDR3 protein has one entry. In the table there are roughly 130,000 distinct CDR3 sequences, approximately 6.3% of which are singletons. The sequencing input was PBMCs or a T cell subset sorted from them (not recorded which). The origin of this receptor is an adult woman who had mild COVID-19 (a few samples of this study predate the infection). Cell type and time point are not known. This chain joins TRBV7-3 and TRBJ2-2; 8 bases align to TRBD1. The CDR3 protein is CASSIGSGTGYTGELFF. In DNA form, the CDR3 reads TGTGCCAGCAGCATTGGATCAGGGACAGGTTACACCGGGGAGCTGTTTTTT.